This T cell receptor beta chain was sequenced during a study of post-analysis software for immune sequencing data. Study-wide background: Some patients lacked subtype; others had relapsing-remitting, secondary progressive or progressive-relapsing disease. General observations from the study: Diversity measured as normalized Chao1 was significantly lower in multiple sclerosis patients than in controls. Co-batched samples clustered tightly together by F measure. About 5 TRBV segments were more frequent in patients than controls; TRBV5-6, TRBV5-1 and TRBV20-1 belonged to this group.

A note on this clonotype: Its antigen is as yet unknown.

Unique molecular identifiers tagged the TCR beta cDNA libraries. T cells numbering about 0.95 to 10 million gave rise to roughly 550,000 cDNA molecules. A single record per CDR3 protein comes from TCRdb applying MiXCR to the PCR reads. The data contain about 540,000 distinct CDR3 sequences, 34% of them singletons. The ends were cut back, 4 bases at V and 9 bases at J, with 20 bases in the middle. The germline V gene has CDR1 SEHNR and CDR2 FQNEAQ (reference sequence). The CDR3 totals 15 residues. The sequencing sample was made of blood. The source is a girl younger than 18 with multiple sclerosis. This chain uses TRBV7-9 with TRBJ2-3; tentatively, D is TRBD1 or TRBD2 (5 bases each). The CDR3: CASSWIGDPLGTQYF. Written as DNA, the CDR3 is TGTGCCAGCAGCTGGATAGGGGACCCCCTGGGGACGCAGTATTTT.